This record looks at one TCR beta chain sequence and its context. Its antigen is not identified. The record originates from a study of cytomegalovirus exposure and HLA in healthy donors. Study-wide context: A prior analysis found about 120 million unique TCR beta sequences from about 179 million T cells. Drawn from HLA-typed donors, 80 million to 100 million unique TCRs were held in an early data release.

Study-wide points: A later look showed TCR association rates differing by HLA locus, highest for DRB1 and lowest for HLA-C. A reported reduction in N-insertions relative to the roughly 700-donor mean was seen in an Asian-associated ancestry cluster in a later analysis.

The study ran its PCR with 60 Vbeta and 13 Jbeta primers. TCRdb's table, derived via immunoSEQ multiplex PCR, lists solely in-frame clones and lacks some. The repertoire holds over 130,000 clones, 76% seen once, with less than 2% in the top ten. In germline, CDR1 is SGDLS, CDR2 YYNGEE. This CDR3 comprises 17 residues. Trimming cost V 4 bases and J 2 bases, with 19 bases left between them. This sequence joins TRBV9 and TRBJ2-1, with D possibly matching TRBD2 (6 bases). This clonotype originated in a middle-aged man in good health and CMV-seronegative. The sample was PBMCs. The chain's CDR3 is CASSFHSSGGPYNEQFF. CDR3 nucleotides: TGTGCCAGCAGCTTCCACTCCTCCGGAGGGCCCTACAATGAGCAGTTCTTC.